This TCR beta chain appears in the sequencing data of a study of blood T cell repertoires in COVID-19. Across the study: The origin of the acute and convalescent COVID-19 samples was the United States, Italy and Spain. PBMCs, B-cell-depleted T cells, or T cells provided the cDNA or gDNA that made up the material.

The V gene's germline CDR1 is LNHDA and CDR2 SQIVND (reference sequence). The CDR3 is 15 amino acids. V shed 4 bases and J 7 bases; nucleotides not matched to a gene: 8. How the authors handled the data: Amplification of reference gene primers provided the estimated nucleated cell counts. TCRdb keeps only in-frame clones here, not all; method: immunoSEQ multiplex PCR. V, J and clone size were drawn from that table, and D and trimming were deduced from the DNA. Altogether roughly 40,000 clones are present, around 88% being singletons, with the ten largest covering approximately 4%. V and J are TRBV19 and TRBJ1-5, with TRBD1 matching 9 bases. Source material: peripheral blood. This sequence was found in a human donor in a cohort sampled during active COVID-19. The CDR3 protein is CASSKNTGGSQPQHF. DNA of the CDR3: TGTGCCAGTAGTAAAAACACAGGGGGCAGCCAGCCCCAGCATTTT. The variable domain in full, with the rest retrieved from reference TRBV19 and TRBJ1-5, is DGGITQSPKYLFRKEGQNVTLSCEQNLNHDAMYWYRQDPGQGLRLIYYSQIVNDFQKGDIAEGYSVSREKKESFPLTVTSAQKNPTAFYLCASSKNTGGSQPQHFGDGTRLSIL.